The 29 T cell receptor beta chains below come from one sample, sequenced in a study of T-cell memory formation after mild COVID-19. MiXCR, run by TCRdb on the 5' RACE reads, gives a single entry per CDR3 protein. In the table there are roughly 340,000 distinct CDR3 sequences, 20% to 25% of which are singletons. Input material: PBMCs or a T cell subset sorted from them (not recorded which). The receptors originated from a man aged 18 to 29 who had mild COVID-19 (a few samples of this study predate the infection). Cell type and time point are not known.

This clonotype showed up just a few times. V gene TRBV7-9 combines with J gene TRBJ2-2; D may be TRBD2 (5 bases). CDR1 SEHNR and CDR2 FQNEAQ come from the germline V gene (reference sequence). The CDR3 spans 16 residues. V was shortened by 3 bases and J by 4 bases, with 15 bases between the two germline ends. In DNA form, the CDR3 reads TGTGCCAGCAGCTTGGAGGCATGGGGTACCACCGGGGAGCTGTTTTTT. Translated, it gives CASSLEAWGTTGELFF. The complete variable domain, with remaining parts taken from reference TRBV7-9 and TRBJ2-2, reads DTGVSQNPRHKITKRGQNVTFRCDPISEHNRLYWYRQTLGQGPEFLTYFQNEAQLEKSRLLSDRFSAERPKGSFSTLEIQRTEQGDSAMYLCASSLEAWGTTGELFFGEGSRLTVL.

This clonotype was observed a handful of times. The V and J genes are TRBV5-5 and TRBJ2-5; TRBD2 agrees at 7 bases. The CDR3 has 14 residues. V trimming: 3 bases; J trimming: 7 bases; junction bases outside the gene matches: 9. Germline CDR1 is SGHKS and CDR2 is YYEKEE (reference sequence). Written as DNA, the CDR3 is TGTGCCAGCAGCTCCGGGGAGGGAAACCCGACCCAGTACTTC. Its translation is CASSSGEGNPTQYF.

The chain recombines TRBV7-2 with TRBJ2-3; D tentatively reads TRBD1 or TRBD2 (5 bases each). The CDR3 extends over 12 amino acids. Trimming shortened V by 3 bases and J by 11 bases, and 12 bases separated the two germline ends. Germline CDR1 is SGHTA and CDR2 is FQGNSA. CDR3: CASSLGVGRQYF. CDR3 in DNA: TGTGCCAGCAGCTTGGGGGTGGGCAGGCAGTATTTT.

The chain is built from TRBV9 and TRBJ1-5; D possibly corresponds to TRBD1 (6 bases). CDR1 and CDR2 (germline): SGDLS, YYNGEE. Trimming shortened V by 3 bases and J by 3 bases, and 10 bases separated the two germline ends. This CDR3 has 14 amino acids. The CDR3 region has the DNA TGTGCCAGCAGCGAGGGGGGTTCCAATCAGCCCCAGCATTTT. It encodes CASSEGGSNQPQHF.

V usage is TRBV11-2 and J usage is TRBJ2-3; D might be TRBD1 (5 bases). CDR3 length: 16 residues. Trimming took off 2 bases at V and 5 bases at J, with 17 bases between the two ends. Germline V gives CDR1 SGHAT, CDR2 FQNNGV. The CDR3 region has the DNA TGTGCCAGCAGCTTAAATTCTGACAGATACTTAGATACGCAGTATTTT. Its translation is CASSLNSDRYLDTQYF.

The V call is TRBV2, the J call TRBJ2-1; D is uncertain. Looked up from germline, CDR1 is SNHLY and CDR2 is FYNNEI. CDR3 length equals 14 residues. The germline V and J ends were trimmed by 6 bases and 0 bases, with 9 bases remaining between them. The CDR3 region is CASRHTGSYNEQFF. For the CDR3, the DNA is TGTGCCAGCAGACACACCGGCTCCTACAATGAGCAGTTCTTC.

This rearrangement joins TRBV7-2 to TRBJ1-6; no definite D call. From germline, CDR1 is SGHTA and CDR2 FQGNSA. Trimming stripped 3 bases from V and 7 bases from J, with 7 bases between. The length of the CDR3 is 13 residues. CDR3 bases: TGTGCCAGCAGCTTCGGACGGAATTCACCCCTCCACTTT. Its translation is CASSFGRNSPLHF.

The chain couples TRBV3-1 to TRBJ2-2; D could derive from TRBD1 or TRBD2 (6 bases each). This CDR3 spans 15 amino acids. Germline CDR1 is LGHDT and CDR2 is YNNKEL (reference sequence). Trimming pared 6 bases from V and 1 base from J, leaving 12 bases between. The chain's CDR3 is CASRRGRGNTGELFF. The CDR3 bases are TGTGCCAGCAGACGGGGGCGGGGGAACACCGGGGAGCTGTTTTTT.

The chain joins TRBV12-3 or TRBV12-4 to TRBJ2-7; 8 bases agree with TRBD1. The trim removed 7 bases at V and 4 bases at J, leaving 18 bases unmatched. The CDR3 has 17 amino acids. The CDR3 nucleotides read TGTGCCAGCACCCTGGGGCGGACAGGGCCCATCATTTACGAGCAGTACTTC. Amino acids: CASTLGRTGPIIYEQYF.

The chain recombines TRBV7-7 with TRBJ2-4, with 9 bases aligning to TRBD1. There are 15 residues in the CDR3. Germline trimming cut 7 bases from V and 4 bases from J; bases unmatched to any gene: 8. Per germline, CDR1 SSHAT and CDR2 FNYEAQ (reference sequence). The CDR3 region is CASITADRGKNIQYF. The CDR3 DNA follows: TGTGCCAGCATCACGGCGGACAGGGGTAAAAACATTCAGTACTTC.

This clonotype was counted only a few times. V usage is TRBV3-2 and J usage is TRBJ2-1; the table's D call, TRBD1, was not checked against the DNA. TRBV3-2 corresponds to a pseudogene. The CDR3 runs 13 residues. CDR3 DNA: TGTGCCAGCAGCCAGATTGGGGCTAATGAGCAGTTCTTC. Protein product: CASSQIGANEQFF.

The J gene is TRBJ2-3, the V gene TRBV4-3; a possible D gene is TRBD2 (6 bases). Trimming took off 4 bases at V and 4 bases at J, with 12 bases between the two ends. The CDR3 contains 14 residues. Per the germline V gene, CDR1 is LGHNA and CDR2 is YSLEER. CDR3 DNA: TGCGCCAGCAGCCCAAGATGGGGGGCAGATACGCAGTATTTT. Encoded protein: CASSPRWGADTQYF.

The rearrangement links TRBV29-1 to TRBJ2-5; D could derive from TRBD1 or TRBD2 (6 bases each). Trimming cost V 3 bases and J 2 bases, with 16 bases left between them. This CDR3 is built from 15 residues. Germline V gives CDR1 SQVTM, CDR2 ANQGSEA. DNA of the CDR3: TGCAGCGTTGAGAGAAACGGGGGCGGGCAAGAGACCCAGTACTTC. Protein sequence: CSVERNGGGQETQYF.

In its sample, this clonotype was seen many times. J is TRBJ2-3 and V is TRBV12-3 or TRBV12-4, with TRBD1 matching 8 bases. The CDR3 is 16 amino acids. Unmatched junction bases numbered 10, after V lost 3 bases and J lost 5 bases. CDR3 residues: CASSFLGGQEIDTQYF. As DNA, the CDR3 is TGTGCCAGCAGTTTTTTAGGGGGACAGGAAATAGATACGCAGTATTTT.

The chain recombines TRBV19 with TRBJ1-5; D unresolved. Trimming removed 4 bases at V and 6 bases at J, with 4 bases between. The CDR3 loop spans 11 amino acids. Germline lookup yields CDR1 LNHDA and CDR2 SQIVND (reference sequence). The CDR3 DNA reads as TGTGCCAGTAGTAGGGGTCAGCCCCAGCATTTT. Its translation is CASSRGQPQHF. The full variable domain, its missing parts supplied by reference TRBV19 and TRBJ1-5, is DGGITQSPKYLFRKEGQNVTLSCEQNLNHDAMYWYRQDPGQGLRLIYYSQIVNDFQKGDIAEGYSVSREKKESFPLTVTSAQKNPTAFYLCASSRGQPQHFGDGTRLSIL.

V gene TRBV27 combines with J gene TRBJ2-3; D is unclear. Trimming took off 2 bases at V and 0 bases at J, with 9 bases between the two ends. CDR3 length: 15 residues. The germline CDR1 and CDR2 sequences are MNHEY and SMNVEV (reference sequence). CDR3 residues: CASSLMVASTDTQYF. Written as DNA, the CDR3 is TGTGCCAGCAGTTTAATGGTCGCTAGCACAGATACGCAGTATTTT.

This clonotype has only a few counts. This chain links TRBV5-8 with TRBJ1-1, with 7 bases lining up with TRBD1. CDR1 and CDR2 from the germline V gene are SGHTS and YDEGEE. The CDR3 loop spans 15 amino acids. With V trimmed by 4 bases and J by 2 bases, 8 bases remained unmatched. The CDR3 loop reads CASSRGTAINTEAFF. The CDR3, as DNA: TGTGCCAGCAGCCGTGGGACAGCGATAAACACTGAAGCTTTCTTT.

J is TRBJ2-7 and V is TRBV20-1; TRBD2 agrees at 10 bases. V shed 6 bases and J 0 bases; nucleotides not matched to a gene: 8. The CDR3 totals 15 residues. The germline V gene has CDR1 DFQATT and CDR2 SNEGSKA (reference sequence). Here the CDR3 reads CSAVAGGSSSYEQYF. For the CDR3, the DNA is TGCAGTGCAGTAGCGGGGGGTAGTAGCTCCTACGAGCAGTACTTC.

The genes are TRBV20-1 and TRBJ1-2; 7 nucleotides match TRBD1. The germline V gene has CDR1 DFQATT and CDR2 SNEGSKA (reference sequence). The CDR3 totals 13 residues. Unmatched junction bases numbered 3, after V lost 3 bases and J lost 2 bases. CDR3 bases: TGCAGTGCTAGCCGCAGGGGGAACTATGGCTACACCTTC. Its translation: CSASRRGNYGYTF.

This clonotype was counted ten times or more. One end of the junction does not line up with germline, which may come from a read error. CDR3 nucleotides: TGCGCCAGCAGCCAAGATCGGGGGGGTCAAGAGACCCAGTACTTC. It codes for CASSQDRGGQETQYF. This chain uses TRBV4-2 with TRBJ2-5; 8 positions agree with TRBD2. In germline, CDR1 is LGHNA, CDR2 YNFKEQ. The CDR3 runs to 15 residues.

The chain couples TRBV29-1 to TRBJ2-5; 9 bases line up with TRBD1. The CDR3 has 13 amino acids. J gave up 7 bases and V 7 bases, and 10 bases lay outside the gene matches. Germline CDR1 is SQVTM and CDR2 is ANQGSEA. In nucleotides, the CDR3 is TGCAGCGGGGGGACAGGGAAGCAGGGGACCCAGTACTTC. Its protein product is CSGGTGKQGTQYF.

This clonotype was counted between two and nine times. The rearrangement joins TRBV5-1 to TRBJ1-1, with 9 bases lining up with TRBD1. Germline V gives CDR1 SGHRS, CDR2 YFSETQ. The V and J ends lost 2 bases and 7 bases, in that order; junction bases with no gene match: 9. The CDR3 has 15 residues. CDR3 coding DNA: TGCGCCAGCAGCTTTACCGGGACAGGGCTGGGTGAAGCTTTCTTT. Translated, it gives CASSFTGTGLGEAFF.

The chain combines TRBV7-2 with TRBJ1-1, with D unresolved. The CDR3 runs 14 residues. The germline V gene has CDR1 SGHTA and CDR2 FQGNSA. V lost 5 bases and J lost 3, with 13 bases in between. This CDR3 reads CASSELYVHTEAFF. CDR3 nucleotides: TGTGCCAGCAGCGAGCTTTACGTCCACACTGAAGCTTTCTTT.

This chain's CDR3 is CASSLDPGVKSPLHF. CDR3 bases: TGCGCCAGCAGCTTGGATCCAGGGGTAAAGTCACCCCTCCACTTT. The chain combines TRBV5-1 with TRBJ1-6, with D tentatively TRBD1 (6 bases). Trimming removed 0 bases from V and 10 bases from J, with 14 bases in between. The germline gives CDR1 SGHRS, CDR2 YFSETQ. The length of the CDR3 is 15 residues.

This rearrangement joins TRBV18 to TRBJ2-5; 9 nucleotides match TRBD1. CDR1 and CDR2 (germline): KGHSH, LQKENI. Trimming took 8 bases from V and 5 from J; bases not matched to a gene: 6. CDR3 length equals 13 residues. CDR3 sequence: CASATGGEETQYF. The CDR3 DNA reads TGTGCCAGCGCGACAGGGGGTGAGGAGACCCAGTACTTC. Full variable domain (rest looked up from reference TRBV18 and TRBJ2-5): NAGVMQNPRHLVRRRGQEARLRCSPMKGHSHVYWYRQLPEEGLKFMVYLQKENIIDESGMPKERFSAEFPKEGPSILRIQQVVRGDSAAYFCASATGGEETQYFGPGTRLLVL.

This chain links TRBV7-6 with TRBJ1-5; maybe TRBD1 (5 bases). CDR3 length equals 15 residues. V was clipped by 0 bases and J by 5 bases, with 11 bases between them. Germline values: CDR1 SGHVS, CDR2 FNYEAQ. CDR3 amino acids: CASSLAEGADQPQHF. The CDR3 coding sequence is TGTGCCAGCAGCTTAGCGGAAGGGGCGGATCAGCCCCAGCATTTT.

This clonotype was seen a few times. V usage is TRBV2 and J usage is TRBJ2-7; D is unclear. The CDR3 has 12 amino acids. Trimming cost V 7 bases and J 0 bases, with 7 bases left between them. Germline values: CDR1 SNHLY, CDR2 FYNNEI. CDR3 amino acids: CASKYSSYEQYV. The CDR3 DNA follows: TGTGCCAGCAAGTACAGCTCCTACGAGCAGTACGTC.

About this clonotype itself: Germline is not matched at one junction end, which may reflect a read error. V usage is TRBV5-1 and J usage is TRBJ1-1; 8 nucleotides agree with TRBD1. This CDR3 spans 14 amino acids. In germline, CDR1 is SGHRS, CDR2 YFSETQ. The CDR3 spells CASSSQGASGESFF. Written as DNA, the CDR3 is TGCGCCAGCAGCTCCCAGGGGGCGTCGGGTGAATCTTTCTTT.

This clonotype appeared a few times. The chain recombines TRBV27 with TRBJ2-3; D call uncertain. Trimming shortened V by 2 bases and J by 2 bases, and 11 bases separated the two germline ends. The CDR3 covers 15 residues. Germline V gives CDR1 MNHEY, CDR2 SMNVEV (reference sequence). The CDR3 DNA follows: TGTGCCAGCAGTTTAGGAGATGGGGTCACAGATACGCAGTATTTT. Residues: CASSLGDGVTDTQYF.